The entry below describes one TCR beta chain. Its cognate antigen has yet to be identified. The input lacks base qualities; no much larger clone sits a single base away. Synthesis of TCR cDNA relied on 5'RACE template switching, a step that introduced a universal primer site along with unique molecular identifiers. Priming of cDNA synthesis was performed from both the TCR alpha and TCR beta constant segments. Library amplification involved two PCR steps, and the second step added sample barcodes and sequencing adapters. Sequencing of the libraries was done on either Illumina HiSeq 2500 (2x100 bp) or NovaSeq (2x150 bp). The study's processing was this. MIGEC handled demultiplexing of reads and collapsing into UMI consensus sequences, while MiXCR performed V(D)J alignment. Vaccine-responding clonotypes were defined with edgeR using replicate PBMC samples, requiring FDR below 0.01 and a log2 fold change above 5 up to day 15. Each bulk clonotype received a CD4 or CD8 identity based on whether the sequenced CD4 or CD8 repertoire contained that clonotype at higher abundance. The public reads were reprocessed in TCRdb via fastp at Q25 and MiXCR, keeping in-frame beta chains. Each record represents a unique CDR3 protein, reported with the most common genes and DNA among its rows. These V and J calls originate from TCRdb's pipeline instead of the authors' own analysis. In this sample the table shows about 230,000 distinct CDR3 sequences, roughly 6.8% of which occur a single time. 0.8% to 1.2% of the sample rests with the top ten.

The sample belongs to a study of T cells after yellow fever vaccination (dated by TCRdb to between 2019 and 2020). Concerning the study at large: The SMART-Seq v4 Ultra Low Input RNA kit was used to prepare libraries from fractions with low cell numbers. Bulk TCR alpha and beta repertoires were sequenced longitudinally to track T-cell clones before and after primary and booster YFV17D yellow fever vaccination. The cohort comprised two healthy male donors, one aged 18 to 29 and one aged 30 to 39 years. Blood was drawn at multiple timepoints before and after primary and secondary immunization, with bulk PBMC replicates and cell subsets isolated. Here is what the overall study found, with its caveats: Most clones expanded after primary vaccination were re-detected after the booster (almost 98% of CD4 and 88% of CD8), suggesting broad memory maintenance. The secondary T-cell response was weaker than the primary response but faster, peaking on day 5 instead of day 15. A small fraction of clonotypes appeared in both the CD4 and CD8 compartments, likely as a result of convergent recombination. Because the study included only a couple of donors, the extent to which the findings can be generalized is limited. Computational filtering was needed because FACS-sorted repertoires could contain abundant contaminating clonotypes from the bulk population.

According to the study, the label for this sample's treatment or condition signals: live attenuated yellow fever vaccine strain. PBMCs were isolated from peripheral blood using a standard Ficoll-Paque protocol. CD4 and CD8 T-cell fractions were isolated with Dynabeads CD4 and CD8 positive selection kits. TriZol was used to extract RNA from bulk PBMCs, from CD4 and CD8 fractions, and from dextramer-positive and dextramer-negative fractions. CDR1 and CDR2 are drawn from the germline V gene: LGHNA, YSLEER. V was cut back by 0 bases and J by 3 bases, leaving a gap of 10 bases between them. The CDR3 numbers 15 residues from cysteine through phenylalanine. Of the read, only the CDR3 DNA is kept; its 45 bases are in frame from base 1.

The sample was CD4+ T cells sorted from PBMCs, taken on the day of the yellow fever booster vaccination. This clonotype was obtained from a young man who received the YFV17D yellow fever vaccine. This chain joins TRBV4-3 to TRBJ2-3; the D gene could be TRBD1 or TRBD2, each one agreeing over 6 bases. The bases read TGCGCCAGCAGCCAAGATAGGGGGGTTACAGATACGCAGTATTTT. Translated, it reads CASSQDRGVTDTQYF.